The 21 T cell receptor beta chains presented below share a single source sample, sequenced in a study of T-cell memory formation after mild COVID-19. TCRdb analysed the 5' RACE reads with MiXCR anew, one entry per CDR3 protein. The sample consists of hundreds of thousands of distinct CDR3 sequences, approximately 18% of them appearing once. The sequenced sample was PBMCs or a T cell subset sorted from them (not recorded which). Receptors were obtained from an adult woman who had mild COVID-19 (a few samples of this study predate the infection). Cell type and time point are not known.

This chain uses TRBV27 with TRBJ1-5, with D hard to call. V was trimmed by 2 bases and J by 10 bases, leaving 12 bases between them. Germline CDR1 reads MNHEY; CDR2 reads SMNVEV (reference sequence). This CDR3 has 13 residues. The CDR3 coding sequence is TGTGCCAGCAGTTTAAATGCACGAATTCCCCAGCATTTT. Encoded protein: CASSLNARIPQHF.

This clonotype was recorded a few times. J is TRBJ2-6 and V is TRBV29-1; 9 nucleotides match TRBD1. This CDR3 is built from 17 residues. CDR1 SQVTM and CDR2 ANQGSEA come from the germline V gene. J lost 0 bases, V lost 5 bases, and 8 bases had no gene match. The CDR3 loop reads CSVLQGAPLSGANVLTF. DNA for the CDR3: TGCAGCGTTTTACAGGGGGCCCCCCTCTCTGGGGCCAACGTCCTGACTTTC.

The chain links TRBV2 to TRBJ2-5, with TRBD1 matching over 7 bases. Germline loops: CDR1 SNHLY, CDR2 FYNNEI. The CDR3 length is 14 residues. V lost 7 bases, J lost 5 bases, and 10 bases stayed unmatched. CDR3 nucleotides: TGTGCCAGCACCCGAGGGGGCGCTGGGGAGACCCAGTACTTC. Residues: CASTRGGAGETQYF. Looking up the rest from reference TRBV2 and TRBJ2-5 gives the full variable domain: EPEVTQTPSHQVTQMGQEVILRCVPISNHLYFYWYRQILGQKVEFLVSFYNNEISEKSEIFDDQFSVERPDGSNFTLKIRSTKLEDSAMYFCASTRGGAGETQYFGPGTRLLVL.

Only a few counts were recorded for this clonotype. The V call is TRBV20-1, the J call TRBJ2-2; 7 bases are shared with TRBD1. The germline CDR1 and CDR2 sequences are DFQATT and SNEGSKA (reference sequence). The trim removed 3 bases at V and 5 bases at J, leaving 3 bases unmatched. CDR3 length equals 13 residues. The CDR3 reads CSARTGWTGELFF. The CDR3 DNA sequence: TGCAGTGCTAGGACAGGGTGGACCGGGGAGCTGTTTTTT.

The chain links TRBV12-3 or TRBV12-4 to TRBJ1-1; weak D call: TRBD1 (5 bases). V lost 8 bases and J lost 0, with 10 bases in between. The CDR3 contains 13 residues. CDR3 loop: CASGLQVNTEAFF. The CDR3 coding sequence is TGTGCCAGCGGATTACAGGTGAACACTGAAGCTTTCTTT.

This clonotype occurred a few times. J is TRBJ2-6 and V is TRBV4-3, with D hard to call. Germline CDR1 is LGHNA and CDR2 is YSLEER. V was clipped by 1 base and J by 5 bases, with 12 bases between them. CDR3 size: 16 residues. CDR3 residues: CASSQGGLPRANVLTF. CDR3 DNA: TGCGCCAGCAGCCAAGGTGGCCTTCCAAGGGCCAACGTCCTGACTTTC.

This chain links TRBV25-1 with TRBJ2-3, with a possible D match to TRBD2 (6 bases). CDR1 is MGHDK and CDR2 is SYGVNS in the germline V gene. This CDR3 region has 16 residues. Trimming removed 2 bases at V and 11 bases at J, with 23 bases between. The CDR3 nucleotides are TGTGCCAGCAGTGAAGTGCCAGGAGGGTTAGATACGCAGCAGTATTTT. Translated: CASSEVPGGLDTQQYF.

The rearrangement joins TRBV5-5 to TRBJ2-2; weak D call: TRBD1 (5 bases). This CDR3 spans 14 amino acids. The germline V gene encodes CDR1 SGHKS and CDR2 YYEKEE (reference sequence). Deletions cut 4 bases from V and 7 bases from J, with 14 bases between. CDR3 region: CASSSTGTGGELFF. CDR3 bases: TGTGCCAGCAGCAGTACAGGAACTGGCGGGGAGCTGTTTTTT.

The V gene is TRBV20-1, the J gene TRBJ2-2; D uncertain. The V and J ends lost 0 bases and 4 bases respectively, with 12 bases between them. This CDR3 spans 15 amino acids. Germline CDR1 DFQATT, CDR2 SNEGSKA (reference sequence). The CDR3 nucleotides are TGCAGTGCTAGAGACGGCGTAGCCGGCACCGGGGAGCTGTTTTTT. It yields the protein CSARDGVAGTGELFF.

Many counts were recorded for this clonotype. The rearrangement uses TRBV4-3 and TRBJ2-1; maybe TRBD2 (6 bases). This CDR3 spans 16 amino acids. Germline CDR1 LGHNA, CDR2 YSLEER. V lost 4 bases and J lost 0, with 13 bases in between. The CDR3 sequence: CASSPVETSSYNEQFF. In DNA, the CDR3 is TGCGCCAGCAGCCCAGTAGAGACTAGCTCCTACAATGAGCAGTTCTTC.

This clonotype has just a few counts. The rearrangement joins TRBV5-1 to TRBJ2-5; 8 bases are a match to TRBD2. Per germline, CDR1 SGHRS and CDR2 YFSETQ. This CDR3 has 16 amino acids. The V segment lost 0 bases and the J segment 1 base; nucleotides outside the gene matches: 5. The CDR3 DNA sequence: TGCGCCAGCAGCTTGGGCGCCGGGGGGGTCCAAGAGACCCAGTACTTC. Translated: CASSLGAGGVQETQYF.

This clonotype has ten or more counts. V is TRBV7-2 and J is TRBJ2-7; 8 positions agree with TRBD2. Germline CDR1 is SGHTA and CDR2 is FQGNSA. This CDR3 region has 14 residues. V lost 1 base, J lost 5 bases, and 4 bases stayed unmatched. CDR3 residues: CASSLVREGDEQYF. The CDR3 coding sequence is TGTGCCAGCAGCTTAGTACGGGAGGGAGACGAGCAGTACTTC. Filled out from reference TRBV7-2 and TRBJ2-7, the complete variable domain reads GAGVSQSPSNKVTEKGKDVELRCDPISGHTALYWYRQSLGQGLEFLIYFQGNSAPDKSGLPSDRFSAERTGGSVSTLTIQRTQQEDSAVYLCASSLVREGDEQYFGPGTRLTVT.

The sample holds a few counts of this clonotype. This rearrangement joins TRBV3-1 to TRBJ1-1, with D possibly matching TRBD1 (5 bases). The CDR3 has 16 residues. Germline CDR1 reads LGHDT; CDR2 reads YNNKEL (reference sequence). The germline V and J ends were trimmed by 0 bases and 4 bases, with 15 bases remaining between them. CDR3 coding DNA: TGTGCCAGCAGCCAAGATTGGGGGGAAGTGAGCACTGAAGCTTTCTTT. This translates into CASSQDWGEVSTEAFF.

Only a few counts were recorded for this clonotype. As DNA, the CDR3 is TGTGCCAGCAGCCTGAACTCCCTTTGGGGAAACATTCAGTACTTC. Translating gives CASSLNSLWGNIQYF. The V and J genes are TRBV7-8 and TRBJ2-4; D is uncertain. CDR3 length equals 15 residues. Germline CDR1 and CDR2: SGHVS and FQNEAQ. Trimming removed 5 bases at V and 6 bases at J, with 17 bases between. Together with reference TRBV7-8 and TRBJ2-4, the CDR3 gives the full variable domain: GAGVSQSPRYKVAKRGQDVALRCDPISGHVSLFWYQQALGQGPEFLTYFQNEAQLDKSGLPSDRFFAERPEGSVSTLKIQRTQQEDSAVYLCASSLNSLWGNIQYFGAGTRLSVL.

This clonotype was detected only a few times. The CDR3 sequence: CASRPGLLGSDNEQFF. The CDR3 region has the DNA TGTGCCAGCAGGCCGGGACTTCTCGGGTCAGACAATGAGCAGTTCTTC. J is TRBJ2-1 and V is TRBV25-1, with D perhaps TRBD2 (6 bases). The CDR3 is made up of 16 amino acids. Germline assignment: CDR1 MGHDK and CDR2 SYGVNS. The V end was cut by 6 bases, the J end by 5 bases, with 20 bases between.

This clonotype was observed a few times. V gene TRBV11-3 combines with J gene TRBJ2-1; D is undetermined. This CDR3 contains 14 residues. Trimming cost V 6 bases and J 0 bases, with 9 bases left between them. Per germline, CDR1 SGHNT and CDR2 YENEEA. CDR3: CASRKTSSYNEQFF. As DNA, the CDR3 is TGTGCCAGCAGAAAAACAAGCTCCTACAATGAGCAGTTCTTC.

The table lists this clonotype with a few counts. The chain has TRBV7-2 and TRBJ2-1; no definite D call. The germline gives CDR1 SGHTA, CDR2 FQGNSA. With 7 bases removed from V and 0 bases from J, the gap between germline ends came to 19 bases. This CDR3 has 17 residues. Here the CDR3 DNA reads TGTGCCAGCACATCTCTGGCGTTAGACGTCTCCTACAATGAGCAGTTCTTC. Its translation: CASTSLALDVSYNEQFF. Variable domain in full (rest from reference TRBV7-2 and TRBJ2-1): GAGVSQSPSNKVTEKGKDVELRCDPISGHTALYWYRQSLGQGLEFLIYFQGNSAPDKSGLPSDRFSAERTGGSVSTLTIQRTQQEDSAVYLCASTSLALDVSYNEQFFGPGTRLTVL.

This clonotype was seen a handful of times. V usage is TRBV7-2 and J usage is TRBJ2-1; TRBD2 might be the D (7 bases). Trimming removed 6 bases at V and 8 bases at J, with 26 bases between. The CDR3 extends over 17 amino acids. Germline CDR1 SGHTA, CDR2 FQGNSA. This CDR3 is CASRTGSGIGFRDEQFF. The CDR3 DNA sequence: TGTGCCAGCAGAACAGGGAGCGGGATAGGTTTCAGGGATGAGCAGTTCTTC.

The rearrangement links TRBV7-6 to TRBJ2-1; D assignment may be TRBD1 or TRBD2 (6 bases each). This CDR3 comprises 17 residues. In germline, CDR1 is SGHVS, CDR2 FNYEAQ. Deletions cut 1 base from V and 9 bases from J, with 22 bases between. CDR3 nucleotide sequence: TGTGCCAGCAGCTTAGGAACAGGGCTGAATAGCGGACCTGAGCAGTTCTTC. As protein: CASSLGTGLNSGPEQFF.

This clonotype has at least ten counts. The V gene is TRBV7-9, the J gene TRBJ1-5; tentative D call: TRBD1 (5 bases). Trimming removed 0 bases at V and 4 bases at J, with 7 bases between. The CDR3 is 14 residues long. The germline V gene has CDR1 SEHNR and CDR2 FQNEAQ (reference sequence). Here the CDR3 reads CASSLAPGNQPQHF. CDR3 nucleotide sequence: TGTGCCAGCAGCTTAGCTCCAGGGAATCAGCCCCAGCATTTT.

The genes are TRBV15 and TRBJ2-2, with D maybe TRBD2 (6 bases). The ends were cut back, 7 bases at V and 5 bases at J, with 14 bases in the middle. The CDR3 has 14 residues. Germline V gene lookup returns CDR1 LNHNV and CDR2 YYDKDF (reference sequence). The CDR3 here is CATTRRGGTGELFF. The CDR3 bases are TGTGCCACCACTAGGAGGGGAGGAACCGGGGAGCTGTTTTTT.